Each of the 24 T cell receptor beta chains below was sequenced from the same sample in a study of T cell responses to AZD1222 COVID-19 vaccine. Clones were sequenced by immunoSEQ multiplex PCR, and TCRdb holds only the in-frame ones, with some missing. The top ten clones hold more than 2% of a sample with approximately 74,000 clones, roughly 88% of them seen once. The sample was peripheral blood, taken on day 0 of AZD1222 vaccination. The receptors were gathered from an adult in good health.

The chain combines TRBV5-1 with TRBJ1-5, with TRBD1 matching over 7 bases. The CDR3 runs 15 residues. The germline V gene has CDR1 SGHRS and CDR2 YFSETQ. The junction had 8 bases not matched to a gene; V was cut back by 2 bases and J by 6 bases. The CDR3 coding sequence is TGCGCCAGCAGCTTAACGACAGGGTCGGGTCAGCCCCAGCATTTT. Translation gives CASSLTTGSGQPQHF. Drawing the rest from reference TRBV5-1 and TRBJ1-5, the complete variable domain is KAGVTQTPRYLIKTRGQQVTLSCSPISGHRSVSWYQQTPGQGLQFLFEYFSETQRNKGNFPGRFSGRQFSNSRSEMNVSTLELGDSALYLCASSLTTGSGQPQHFGDGTRLSIL.

The chain joins TRBV6-6 to TRBJ1-4; 9 bases line up with TRBD1. Unmatched junction bases numbered 18, after V lost 5 bases and J lost 8 bases. There are 18 residues in the CDR3. CDR1 MNHNY and CDR2 SVGAGI come from the germline V gene (reference sequence). CDR3: CASSPWGQGGIGREKLFF. The CDR3 region has the DNA TGTGCCAGCAGTCCATGGGGACAGGGCGGGATAGGACGGGAAAAACTGTTTTTT.

The chain recombines TRBV9 with TRBJ2-3; 14 bases match TRBD2. Germline CDR1 and CDR2: SGDLS and YYNGEE. The trim removed 3 bases at V and 1 base at J, leaving 13 bases unmatched. The CDR3 extends over 20 amino acids. DNA of the CDR3: TGTGCCAGCAGCGCTAGTCCCGGGACTAGCGGGAGTCTCGGCACAGATACGCAGTATTTT. Protein sequence: CASSASPGTSGSLGTDTQYF. The complete variable domain, with remaining parts taken from reference TRBV9 and TRBJ2-3, reads DSGVTQTPKHLITATGQRVTLRCSPRSGDLSVYWYQQSLDQGLQFLIQYYNGEERAKGNILERFSAQQFPDLHSELNLSSLELGDSALYFCASSASPGTSGSLGTDTQYFGPGTRLTVL.

This chain connects TRBV3-1 (or the pseudogene TRBV3-2) to TRBJ2-2, with 12 bases lining up with TRBD1. The CDR3 loop spans 17 amino acids. Germline CDR1 and CDR2: LGHDT and YNNKEL (reference sequence). The trim removed 2 bases at V and 5 bases at J, leaving 6 bases unmatched. CDR3 nucleotide sequence: TGTGCCAGCAGCCAACCCGGGGACAGGGGGCAGACCGGGGAGCTGTTTTTT. Translation gives CASSQPGDRGQTGELFF.

J is TRBJ1-6 and V is TRBV3-1 (or the pseudogene TRBV3-2), with 9 bases aligning to TRBD1. The CDR3 length is 15 residues. Trimming took 2 bases from V and 7 from J; bases not matched to a gene: 3. Germline V CDR1 and CDR2: LGHDT, YNNKEL (reference sequence). Here the CDR3 reads CASSQTGGGNSPLHF. The CDR3 DNA follows: TGTGCCAGCAGCCAAACAGGGGGCGGCAATTCACCCCTCCACTTT.

J is TRBJ1-1 and V is TRBV3-1 (or the pseudogene TRBV3-2); the D is unclear. Between the trimmed V and J ends, which lost 0 bases and 6 bases, there was a span of 8 bases. CDR3 length: 13 amino acids. Germline CDR1 is LGHDT and CDR2 is YNNKEL (reference sequence). As DNA, the CDR3 is TGTGCCAGCAGCCAAGATGGGAGGGCTGAAGCTTTCTTT. Translated: CASSQDGRAEAFF.

The V call is TRBV13, the J call TRBJ2-2, with D possibly matching TRBD2 (5 bases). V was pared by 0 bases and J by 5 bases, with 13 bases between. This CDR3 contains 16 residues. CDR1 is PRHDT, CDR2 FYEKMQ, per germline (reference sequence). CDR3 amino acids: CASSLGAASSTGELFF. The CDR3, as DNA: TGTGCCAGCAGCTTAGGCGCGGCTAGCTCGACCGGGGAGCTGTTTTTT.

The chain is built from TRBV19 and TRBJ1-5; D is ambiguous. CDR1 and CDR2 (germline): LNHDA, SQIVND (reference sequence). CDR3 length equals 19 residues. The V gene lost 2 bases and the J gene lost 0 bases, with 20 bases spanning the gap. CDR3 bases: TGTGCCAGTAGTATAAGGCGGCAGCGAAGTCTCTATAGCAATCAGCCCCAGCATTTT. This codes for CASSIRRQRSLYSNQPQHF.

The V call is TRBV7-2, the J call TRBJ1-5; D is unresolved. CDR1 and CDR2 (germline): SGHTA, FQGNSA. V shed 1 base and J shed 2 bases, with 9 bases lying between them. The CDR3 runs to 15 residues. Here the CDR3 reads CASSLVSAGNQPQHF. CDR3 nucleotide sequence: TGTGCCAGCAGCTTAGTATCGGCAGGCAATCAGCCCCAGCATTTT.

The chain is built from TRBV28 and TRBJ1-5, with D maybe TRBD1 (5 bases). Looked up from germline, CDR1 is MDHEN and CDR2 is SYDVKM. With 7 bases removed from V and 2 bases from J, the gap between germline ends came to 18 bases. The CDR3 is made up of 16 amino acids. The DNA of the CDR3 is TGTGCCAGCAACGGGTCTTGGGGCGCGGGCAATCAGCCCCAGCATTTT. Its protein product is CASNGSWGAGNQPQHF.

This clone was observed once. The chain combines TRBV20-1 with TRBJ2-1; D may be TRBD1 (6 bases). The CDR3 spans 11 residues. Germline assignment: CDR1 DFQATT and CDR2 SNEGSKA (reference sequence). CDR3 sequence (DNA): TGCGCTGCACCCAGGGGCAATGAGCAGTTCTTC. The encoded protein is CAAPRGNEQFF.

This chain connects TRBV6-6 to TRBJ1-1; possible D gene TRBD1, 5 bases. V lost 2 bases and J 4 bases, leaving 17 bases between the germline ends. Looked up from germline, CDR1 is MNHNY and CDR2 is SVGAGI (reference sequence). The CDR3 covers 16 residues. This chain's CDR3 is CASSYTTGAAPTEAFF. The DNA for the CDR3 is TGTGCCAGCAGTTACACTACCGGGGCCGCCCCCACTGAAGCTTTCTTT.

The chain couples TRBV18 to TRBJ1-2; TRBD1 is a possible D gene (5 bases). This CDR3 region has 15 residues. CDR1 and CDR2 from the germline V gene are KGHSH and LQKENI. The V gene lost 3 bases and the J gene lost 4 bases, with 15 bases spanning the gap. CDR3 region: CASSPGAGRLYGYTF. CDR3 DNA: TGTGCCAGCTCACCCGGGGCAGGAAGACTCTATGGCTACACCTTC.

V and J are TRBV7-9 and TRBJ2-2, with 10 bases identical to TRBD1. Germline CDR1 and CDR2: SEHNR and FQNEAQ (reference sequence). This CDR3 spans 17 amino acids. V shed 4 bases and J 3 bases; nucleotides not matched to a gene: 8. CDR3 sequence reads: CASSSIRTGGYTGELFF. Written as DNA, the CDR3 is TGTGCCAGCAGCTCGATAAGGACAGGGGGATACACCGGGGAGCTGTTTTTT.

J is TRBJ2-5 and V is TRBV11-2; D gene ambiguous. The CDR3 has 16 residues. Per germline, CDR1 SGHAT and CDR2 FQNNGV. Trimming pared 1 base from V and 0 bases from J, leaving 12 bases between. CDR3 bases: TGTGCCAGCAGCTTAGTGGCGGTCCCGTACCAAGAGACCCAGTACTTC. This translates into CASSLVAVPYQETQYF. The full variable domain, rest sourced from reference TRBV11-2 and TRBJ2-5, is EAGVAQSPRYKIIEKRQSVAFWCNPISGHATLYWYQQILGQGPKLLIQFQNNGVVDDSQLPKDRFSAERLKGVDSTLKIQPAKLEDSAVYLCASSLVAVPYQETQYFGPGTRLLVL.

The CDR3 protein is CASSSPTAGYTF. The CDR3 DNA reads TGTGCCAGCAGTTCCCCGACGGCTGGCTACACCTTC. V gene TRBV28 combines with J gene TRBJ1-2; D is unclear. The V gene lost 4 bases and the J gene lost 7 bases, with 10 bases spanning the gap. This CDR3 has 12 amino acids. Germline loops: CDR1 MDHEN, CDR2 SYDVKM.

The rearrangement joins TRBV6-5 to TRBJ1-4, with unresolved D. CDR1 and CDR2 (germline): MNHEY, SVGAGI. The CDR3 is 16 amino acids. V lost 0 bases, J lost 2 bases, and 10 bases lay in between. CDR3 in amino acids: CASSYSSPDTNEKLFF. DNA for the CDR3: TGTGCCAGCAGTTACTCGTCCCCCGATACTAATGAAAAACTGTTTTTT.

The gene calls are TRBV29-1 and TRBJ1-1; TRBD1 matches at 7 bases. The CDR3 runs 15 residues. Losses at the gene ends were 6 bases for V and 1 base for J; bases not matched to a gene: 11. CDR1 SQVTM and CDR2 ANQGSEA come from the germline V gene. The CDR3 loop is CSVARTGSRNTEAFF. The CDR3 DNA follows: TGCAGCGTGGCCCGGACAGGATCTAGGAACACTGAAGCTTTCTTT. The variable domain in full, with the rest retrieved from reference TRBV29-1 and TRBJ1-1, is SAVISQKPSRDICQRGTSLTIQCQVDSQVTMMFWYRQQPGQSLTLIATANQGSEATYESGFVIDKFPISRPNLTFSTLTVSNMSPEDSSIYLCSVARTGSRNTEAFFGQGTRLTVV.

The genes are TRBV27 and TRBJ2-1, with 7 bases aligning to TRBD1. CDR1 is MNHEY, CDR2 SMNVEV, per germline (reference sequence). The CDR3 has 14 amino acids. The V gene end was trimmed by 6 bases and the J gene end by 2 bases; junction bases not matched to a gene: 4. CDR3 DNA sequence: TGTGCCAGCAGGGGGACAGCCGCCTACAATGAGCAGTTCTTC. Amino acids: CASRGTAAYNEQFF.

The chain joins TRBV5-4 to TRBJ1-4, with D hard to call. The length of the CDR3 is 15 residues. Deletions cut 0 bases from V and 7 bases from J, with 13 bases between. Germline values: CDR1 SGHNT, CDR2 YYREEE (reference sequence). The CDR3 DNA is TGTGCCAGCAGCTTGGCCAGCAGCGGTGGTGAAAAACTGTTTTTT. Translating it yields CASSLASSGGEKLFF.

The rearrangement joins TRBV7-2 to TRBJ2-1, with TRBD2 matching 9 bases. This CDR3 contains 15 residues. Looked up from germline, CDR1 is SGHTA and CDR2 is FQGNSA. V was pared by 3 bases and J by 6 bases, with 6 bases of the junction left unmatched. The CDR3 spells CASSFGGGASNEQFF. The CDR3 nucleotides read TGTGCCAGCAGCTTCGGCGGGGGGGCCTCCAATGAGCAGTTCTTC.

The chain links TRBV6-6 to TRBJ1-4; D uncertain. V was clipped by 6 bases and J by 8 bases, with 10 bases between them. CDR3 length equals 12 residues. The germline V gene encodes CDR1 MNHNY and CDR2 SVGAGI (reference sequence). The CDR3 DNA reads TGTGCCAGCAGCCCGACCTCAGAAAAACTGTTTTTT. This sequence encodes CASSPTSEKLFF.

V gene TRBV9 combines with J gene TRBJ1-6, with TRBD1 matching 10 bases. Trimming at V came to 4 bases and at J to 9 bases, leaving 4 bases not matched to a gene. Germline lookup yields CDR1 SGDLS and CDR2 YYNGEE. The CDR3 totals 14 residues. The DNA for the CDR3 is TGTGCCAGCAGCCCCCGGGACAGGGGTTCACCCCTCCACTTT. Translating it yields CASSPRDRGSPLHF. The variable domain in full, with the rest retrieved from reference TRBV9 and TRBJ1-6, is DSGVTQTPKHLITATGQRVTLRCSPRSGDLSVYWYQQSLDQGLQFLIQYYNGEERAKGNILERFSAQQFPDLHSELNLSSLELGDSALYFCASSPRDRGSPLHFGNGTRLTVT.

The J gene is TRBJ2-1, the V gene TRBV24-1; 8 positions match TRBD2. The CDR3 is 17 residues long. V shed 2 bases and J 0 bases; nucleotides not matched to a gene: 5. CDR1 and CDR2 from the germline V gene are KGHDR and SFDVKD. CDR3 loop: CATSDYSGSSSYNEQFF. CDR3 bases: TGTGCCACCAGTGATTACAGCGGGAGTAGCTCCTACAATGAGCAGTTCTTC.